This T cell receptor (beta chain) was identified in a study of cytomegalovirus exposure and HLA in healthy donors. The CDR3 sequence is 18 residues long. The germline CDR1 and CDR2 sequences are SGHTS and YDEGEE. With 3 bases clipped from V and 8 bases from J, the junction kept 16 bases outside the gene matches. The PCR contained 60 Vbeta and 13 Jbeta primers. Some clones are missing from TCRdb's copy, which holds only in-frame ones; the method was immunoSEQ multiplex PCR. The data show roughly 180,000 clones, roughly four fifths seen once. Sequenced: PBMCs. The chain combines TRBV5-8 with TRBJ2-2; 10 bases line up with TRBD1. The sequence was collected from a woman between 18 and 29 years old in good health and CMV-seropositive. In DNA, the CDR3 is TGTGCCAGCAGCTACGTCGCCGGGACAGGGGTCCAGCCTGGGGAGCTGTTTTTT. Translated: CASSYVAGTGVQPGELFF.